This T cell receptor beta chain was identified in a study of blood T cell repertoires in COVID-19. Trimming removed 2 bases at V and 1 base at J, with 9 bases between. CDR1 and CDR2 (germline): SGHRS, YFSETQ. The CDR3 has 15 residues. TCRdb keeps only in-frame clones here, not all; method: immunoSEQ multiplex PCR. Of about 120,000 clones in the sample, approximately 80% were seen once. This clonotype was obtained from a woman in her 70s with acute or convalescent COVID-19. The rearrangement joins TRBV5-1 to TRBJ2-2; possibly TRBD1 for D (5 bases). The sequencing sample was made of peripheral blood. This chain's CDR3 is CASSFTGKNTGELFF. CDR3 nucleotide sequence: TGCGCCAGCAGCTTCACAGGAAAGAACACCGGGGAGCTGTTTTTT. The full variable domain, rest sourced from reference TRBV5-1 and TRBJ2-2, is KAGVTQTPRYLIKTRGQQVTLSCSPISGHRSVSWYQQTPGQGLQFLFEYFSETQRNKGNFPGRFSGRQFSNSRSEMNVSTLELGDSALYLCASSFTGKNTGELFFGEGSRLTVL.